The T cell receptor beta chain described here comes from a study of identical twins. The CDR3 sequence is 15 residues long. Per the germline V gene, CDR1 is SEHNR and CDR2 is FQNEAQ (reference sequence). V lost 8 bases, J lost 1 base, and 17 bases lay in between. TCRdb used MiXCR to reprocess the 5' RACE reads, holding one entry per CDR3 protein. The table has 460,000 or so distinct CDR3 sequences, 12% to 15% seen once. As to this clonotype: Its antigen is unknown.

Study-level points and caveats: Researchers caution that invariant MAIT and iNKT cells could partly confound zero-insertion analyses.

The same sample was also used in a study of yellow fever vaccine responses in identical twins.

The rearrangement links TRBV7-9 to TRBJ2-5; the D is unclear. The receptor was derived from a woman aged 18-35 years in good health. The sample comprised CD4+ T cells sorted from blood. DNA for the CDR3: TGTGCCAGCGCAGTGACAACGGGCCTCCAAGAGACCCAGTACTTC. It codes for CASAVTTGLQETQYF.